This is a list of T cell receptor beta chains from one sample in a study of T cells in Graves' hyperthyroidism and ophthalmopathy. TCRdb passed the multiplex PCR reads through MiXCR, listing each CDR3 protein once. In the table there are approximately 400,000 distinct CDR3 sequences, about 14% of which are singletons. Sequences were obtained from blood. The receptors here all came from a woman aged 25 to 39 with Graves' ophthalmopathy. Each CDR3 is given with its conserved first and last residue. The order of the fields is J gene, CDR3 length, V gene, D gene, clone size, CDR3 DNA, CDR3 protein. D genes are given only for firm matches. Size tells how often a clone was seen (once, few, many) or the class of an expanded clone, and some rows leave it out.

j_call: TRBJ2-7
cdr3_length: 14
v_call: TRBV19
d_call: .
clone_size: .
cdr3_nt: TGTGCCAGTAGCACTTCCCGTGGGGGCGCAAAGCAGTACTTC
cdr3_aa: CASSTSRGGAKQYF

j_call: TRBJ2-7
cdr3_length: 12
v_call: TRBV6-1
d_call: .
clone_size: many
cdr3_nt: TGTGCCAGCAGTGAACTGGCCTACGAGCAGTACTTC
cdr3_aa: CASSELAYEQYF

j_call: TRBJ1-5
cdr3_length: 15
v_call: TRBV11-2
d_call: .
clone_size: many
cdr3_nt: TGTGCCAGCAGCAAACAGGGTTTCGAGGGTCAGCCCCAGCATTTT
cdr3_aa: CASSKQGFEGQPQHF

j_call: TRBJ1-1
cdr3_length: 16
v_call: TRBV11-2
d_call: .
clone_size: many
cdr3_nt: TGTGCCAGCAGCTTGCCTCGGGACCGGAGGAACACTGAAGCTTTCTTT
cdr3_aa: CASSLPRDRRNTEAFF

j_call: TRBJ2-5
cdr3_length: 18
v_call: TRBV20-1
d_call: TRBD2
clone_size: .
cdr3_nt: TGCAGTGCTAGAGATCTCGGACTAGCGGGGGGTTCCCAAGAGACCCAGTACTTC
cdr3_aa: CSARDLGLAGGSQETQYF

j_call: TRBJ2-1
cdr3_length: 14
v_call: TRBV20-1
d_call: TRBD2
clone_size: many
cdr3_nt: TGCAGTGCTAGAGCCGGGGGGGCCGCCAATGAGCAGTTCTTC
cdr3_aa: CSARAGGAANEQFF

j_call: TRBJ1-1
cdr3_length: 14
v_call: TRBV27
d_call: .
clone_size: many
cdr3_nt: TGTGCCAGCAGTTTATCAGGTCTGAACACTGAAGCTTTCTTT
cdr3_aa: CASSLSGLNTEAFF

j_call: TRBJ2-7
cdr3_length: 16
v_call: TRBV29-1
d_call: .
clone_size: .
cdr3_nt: TGCAGCGTTGGCCGCACCCCGGGACATCCTAACTACGAGCAGTACTTC
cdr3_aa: CSVGRTPGHPNYEQYF

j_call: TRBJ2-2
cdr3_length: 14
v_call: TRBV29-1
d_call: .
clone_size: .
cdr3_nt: TGCAGCGTTGAAGATTGGCCGAACACCGGGGAGCTGTTTTTT
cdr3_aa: CSVEDWPNTGELFF

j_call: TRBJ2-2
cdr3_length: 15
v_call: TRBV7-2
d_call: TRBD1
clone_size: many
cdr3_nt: TGTGCCAGCAGAACGGGACAGACGAACACCGGGGAGCTGTTTTTT
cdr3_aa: CASRTGQTNTGELFF

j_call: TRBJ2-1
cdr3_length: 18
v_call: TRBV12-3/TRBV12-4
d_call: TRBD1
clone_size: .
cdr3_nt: TGTGCCAGCAGTTTTCCCCGAGACGAAGGGACAGGGGGCTATGAGCAGTTCTTC
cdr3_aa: CASSFPRDEGTGGYEQFF

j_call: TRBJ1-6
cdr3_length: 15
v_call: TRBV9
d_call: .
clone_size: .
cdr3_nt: TGTGCCAGCAGCTTAAGGCAGGGGCGCGATTCACCCCTCCACTTT
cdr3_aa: CASSLRQGRDSPLHF

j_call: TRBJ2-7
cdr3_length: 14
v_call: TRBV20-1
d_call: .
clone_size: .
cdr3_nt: TGCAGTGCTCATTCGGGACTCGGGCCCTACGAGCAGTACTTC
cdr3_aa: CSAHSGLGPYEQYF

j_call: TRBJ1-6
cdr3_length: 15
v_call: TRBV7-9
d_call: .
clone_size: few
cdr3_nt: TGTGCCAGCAGCTGGGACTGGACTGCGAATTCACCCCTCCACTTT
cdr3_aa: CASSWDWTANSPLHF

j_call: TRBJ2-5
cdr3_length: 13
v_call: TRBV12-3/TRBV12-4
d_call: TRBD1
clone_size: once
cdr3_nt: TGTGCCAGCAGCGACGGACAGGACTGGGCCCAGTACTTC
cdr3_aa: CASSDGQDWAQYF

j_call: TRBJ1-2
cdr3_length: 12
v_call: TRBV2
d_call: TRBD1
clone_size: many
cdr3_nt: TGTGCCAGCCCCGGACAGGCTAGGGGCTACACCTTC
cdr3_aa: CASPGQARGYTF

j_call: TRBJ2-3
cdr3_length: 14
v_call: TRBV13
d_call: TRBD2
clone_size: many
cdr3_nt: TGTGCCAGCAGCCTGACTAGCGCCCCAGATACGCAGTATTTT
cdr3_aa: CASSLTSAPDTQYF

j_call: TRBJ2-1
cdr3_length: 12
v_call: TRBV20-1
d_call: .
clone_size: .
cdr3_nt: TGCAGTGTCCCAAGGACCCTCCATGAGCAGTTCTTC
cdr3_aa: CSVPRTLHEQFF

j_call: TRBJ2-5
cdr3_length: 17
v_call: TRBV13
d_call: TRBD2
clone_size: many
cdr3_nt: TGTGCCAGCAGCTTAGCGGCTAGCGGGGGGTTCCAAGAGACCCAGTACTTC
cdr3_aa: CASSLAASGGFQETQYF

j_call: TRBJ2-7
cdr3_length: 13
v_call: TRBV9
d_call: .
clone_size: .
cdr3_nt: TGTGCCAGCAGCCCCGAGGGGCTCTACGAGCAGTACTTC
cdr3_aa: CASSPEGLYEQYF

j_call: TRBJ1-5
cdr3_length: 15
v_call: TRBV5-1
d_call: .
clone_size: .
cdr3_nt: TGCGCCAGCAGCTTGGCTGGATTTAGCAATCAGCCCCAGCATTTT
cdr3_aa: CASSLAGFSNQPQHF

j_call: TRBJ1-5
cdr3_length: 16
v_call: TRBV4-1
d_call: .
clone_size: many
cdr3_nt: TGCGCCAGCAGCCATCCGAGAACGAGGGGCAATCAGCCCCAGCATTTT
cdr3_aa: CASSHPRTRGNQPQHF

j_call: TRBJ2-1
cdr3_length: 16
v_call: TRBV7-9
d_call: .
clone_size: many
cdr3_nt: TGTGCCAGCAGCTTAACGGGTGCCAACTCGGACCATGAGCAGTTCTTC
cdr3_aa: CASSLTGANSDHEQFF

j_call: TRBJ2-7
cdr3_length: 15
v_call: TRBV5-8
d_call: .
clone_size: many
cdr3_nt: TGTGCCAGCAGAATTCCGGGACTGCCGTTCCGTGAGCAGTACTTC
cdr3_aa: CASRIPGLPFREQYF

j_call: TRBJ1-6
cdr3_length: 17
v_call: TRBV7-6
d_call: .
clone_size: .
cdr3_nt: TGTGCCAGCAGCTTATTTGAGGTGCCCCCCTATAATTCACCCCTCCACTTT
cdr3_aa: CASSLFEVPPYNSPLHF

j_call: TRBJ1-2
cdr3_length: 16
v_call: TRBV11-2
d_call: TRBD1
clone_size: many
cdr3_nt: TGTGCCAGCAGCTGGGACAGGGGAAAAGCTAACTATGGCTACACCTTC
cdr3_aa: CASSWDRGKANYGYTF

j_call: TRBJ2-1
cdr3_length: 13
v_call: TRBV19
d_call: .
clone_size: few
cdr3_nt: TGTGCCAGTGGAGACAGGTCCTACAATGAGCAGTTCTTC
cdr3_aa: CASGDRSYNEQFF

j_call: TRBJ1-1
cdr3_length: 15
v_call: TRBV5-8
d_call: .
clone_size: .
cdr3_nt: TGTGCCAGCAGCATGACAGGCCGGATTTACACTGAAGCTTTCTTT
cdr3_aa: CASSMTGRIYTEAFF

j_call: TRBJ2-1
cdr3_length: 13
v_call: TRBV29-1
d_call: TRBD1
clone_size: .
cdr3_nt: TGCAGCTCCACAGGGGGCCTCCACAATGAGCAGTTCTTC
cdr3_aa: CSSTGGLHNEQFF

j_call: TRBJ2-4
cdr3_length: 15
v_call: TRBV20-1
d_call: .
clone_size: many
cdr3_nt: TGCAGTGCTAGAGACCGGGGGGCTGACAAAAACATTCAGTACTTC
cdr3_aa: CSARDRGADKNIQYF

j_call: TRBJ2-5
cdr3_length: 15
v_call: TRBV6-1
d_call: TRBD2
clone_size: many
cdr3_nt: TGTGCCAGCAGTGAGGCTAGCGGGGGACAAGAGACCCAGTACTTC
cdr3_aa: CASSEASGGQETQYF

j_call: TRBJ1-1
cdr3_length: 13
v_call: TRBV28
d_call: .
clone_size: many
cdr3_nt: TGTGCCAGCAGTTCGGCCTCCCACAACGGGGCTTTCTTT
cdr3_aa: CASSSASHNGAFF

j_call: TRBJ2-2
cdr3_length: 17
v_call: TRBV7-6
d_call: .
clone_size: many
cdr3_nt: TGTGCCAGCAGCTTAGTGTCGGCTGGGGCGAACACCGGGGAGCTGTTTTTT
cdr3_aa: CASSLVSAGANTGELFF

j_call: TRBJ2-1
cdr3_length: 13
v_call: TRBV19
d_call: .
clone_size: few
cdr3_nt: TGTGCCAGCGGGGGTCGCTCCTACAATGAGCAGTTCTTC
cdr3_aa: CASGGRSYNEQFF

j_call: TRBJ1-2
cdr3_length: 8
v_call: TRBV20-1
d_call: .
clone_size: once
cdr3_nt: TGCCAGGGAGGTGGCTACACCTTC
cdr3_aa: CQGGGYTF

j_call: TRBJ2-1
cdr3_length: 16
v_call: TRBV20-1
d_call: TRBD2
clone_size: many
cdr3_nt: TGCAGTGCTAGCAACCCCCTAGCGGGGGCCAACAATGAGCAGTTCTTC
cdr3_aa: CSASNPLAGANNEQFF

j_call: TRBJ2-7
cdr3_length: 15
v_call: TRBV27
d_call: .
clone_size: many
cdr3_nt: TGTGCCAGCAGTTTATCCCCACTGACGGTACACGAGCAGTACTTC
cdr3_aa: CASSLSPLTVHEQYF

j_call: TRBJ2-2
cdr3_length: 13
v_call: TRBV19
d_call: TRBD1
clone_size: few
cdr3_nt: TGTGCCAGTACAGGGGGTTATGGCGGGGAGCTGTTTTTT
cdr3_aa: CASTGGYGGELFF

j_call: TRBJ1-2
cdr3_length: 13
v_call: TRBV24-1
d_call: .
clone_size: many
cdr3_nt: TGTGCCACCAGTGATTCAGGGGTTGATGGCTACACCTTC
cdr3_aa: CATSDSGVDGYTF

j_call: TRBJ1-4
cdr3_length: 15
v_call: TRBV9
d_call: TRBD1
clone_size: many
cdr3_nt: TGTGCCAGCAGCTCCGGACAGGGGTCGGGCGAAAAACTGTTTTTT
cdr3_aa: CASSSGQGSGEKLFF

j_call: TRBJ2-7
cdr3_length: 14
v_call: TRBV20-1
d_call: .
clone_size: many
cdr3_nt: TGCAGTGCTATACCCAGGGACATCTCCTACGAGCAGTACTTC
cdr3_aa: CSAIPRDISYEQYF

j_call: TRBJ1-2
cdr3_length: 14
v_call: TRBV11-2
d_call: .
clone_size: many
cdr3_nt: TGTGCCAGCAGCTTTCCAGGGCTTAGTTATGGCTACACCTTC
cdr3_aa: CASSFPGLSYGYTF

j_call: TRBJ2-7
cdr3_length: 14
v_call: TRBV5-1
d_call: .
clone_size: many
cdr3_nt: TGCGCCAGCAGCCCCCCTGCAGGGAGCTACGAGCAGTACTTC
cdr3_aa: CASSPPAGSYEQYF

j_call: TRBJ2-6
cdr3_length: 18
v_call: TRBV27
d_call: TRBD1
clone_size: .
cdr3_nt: TGTGCCAGCAGAGACTGGACAGGGGGGCGATCTGGGGCCAACGTCCTGACTTTC
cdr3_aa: CASRDWTGGRSGANVLTF

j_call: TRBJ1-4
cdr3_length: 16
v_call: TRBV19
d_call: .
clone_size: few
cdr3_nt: TGTGCCAGTCGGATAGGGCGGGCAGCAACTAATGAAAAACTGTTTTTT
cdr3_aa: CASRIGRAATNEKLFF